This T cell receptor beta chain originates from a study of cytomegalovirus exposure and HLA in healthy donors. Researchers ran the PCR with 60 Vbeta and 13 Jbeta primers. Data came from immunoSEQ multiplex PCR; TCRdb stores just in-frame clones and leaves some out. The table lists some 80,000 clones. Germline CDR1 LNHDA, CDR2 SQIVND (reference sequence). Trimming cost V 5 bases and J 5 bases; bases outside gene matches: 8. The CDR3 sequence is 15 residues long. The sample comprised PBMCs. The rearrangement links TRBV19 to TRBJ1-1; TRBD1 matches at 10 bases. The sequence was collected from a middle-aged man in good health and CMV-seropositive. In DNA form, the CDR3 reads TGTGCCAGTAGTTCGGGACAGGGGTCGGGGACTGAAGCTTTCTTT. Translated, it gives CASSSGQGSGTEAFF.